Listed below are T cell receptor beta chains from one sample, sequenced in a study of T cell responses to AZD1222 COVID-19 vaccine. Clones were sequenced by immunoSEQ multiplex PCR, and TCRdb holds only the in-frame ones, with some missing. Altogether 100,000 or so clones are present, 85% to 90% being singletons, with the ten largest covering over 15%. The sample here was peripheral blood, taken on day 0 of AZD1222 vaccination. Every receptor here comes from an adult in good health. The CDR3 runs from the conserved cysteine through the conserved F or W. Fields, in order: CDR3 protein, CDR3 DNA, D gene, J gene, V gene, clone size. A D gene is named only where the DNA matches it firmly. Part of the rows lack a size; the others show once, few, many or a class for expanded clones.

CDR3 protein: CASSTTAQGNTIYF
CDR3 DNA: TGTGCCAGCAGTACCACAGCTCAGGGAAACACCATATATTTT
D gene: NA
J gene: TRBJ1-3
V gene: TRBV28
clone size: few

CDR3 protein: CASSSDWRAGDSPLHF
CDR3 DNA: TGTGCCAGCAGTTCCGATTGGAGGGCGGGGGATTCACCCCTCCACTTT
D gene: NA
J gene: TRBJ1-6
V gene: TRBV2
clone size: NA

CDR3 protein: CASSEGQGDGYTF
CDR3 DNA: TGTGCCAGCAGTGAAGGACAGGGGGATGGCTACACCTTC
D gene: TRBD1
J gene: TRBJ1-2
V gene: TRBV6-1
clone size: NA

CDR3 protein: CASSVEGGGSTDTQYF
CDR3 DNA: TGTGCCAGCAGTGTTGAAGGAGGGGGCTCGACAGATACGCAGTATTTT
D gene: NA
J gene: TRBJ2-3
V gene: TRBV6-4
clone size: NA

CDR3 protein: CASSLRGIDFQDGYTF
CDR3 DNA: TGCGCCAGCAGCTTGCGGGGGATAGATTTTCAGGATGGCTACACCTTC
D gene: NA
J gene: TRBJ1-2
V gene: TRBV5-1
clone size: NA

CDR3 protein: CASSERRTTYGYTF
CDR3 DNA: TGTGCCAGCAGTGAACGGCGGACCACCTATGGCTACACCTTC
D gene: NA
J gene: TRBJ1-2
V gene: TRBV2
clone size: NA

CDR3 protein: CASSGEYSGRAGQFF
CDR3 DNA: TGTGCCAGCAGTGGGGAGTACAGCGGGAGGGCCGGGCAGTTCTTC
D gene: TRBD2
J gene: TRBJ2-1
V gene: TRBV2
clone size: NA

CDR3 protein: CASSQGDRGINSNQPQHF
CDR3 DNA: TGTGCCAGCAGCCAGGGGGACAGGGGCATCAATAGCAATCAGCCCCAGCATTTT
D gene: TRBD1
J gene: TRBJ1-5
V gene: TRBV4-2
clone size: NA

CDR3 protein: CASSYPRTGKSPLHF
CDR3 DNA: TGTGCCAGCAGTTACCCGCGGACAGGGAAATCACCCCTCCACTTT
D gene: TRBD1
J gene: TRBJ1-6
V gene: TRBV6-6
clone size: NA

CDR3 protein: CASSQFVGNQPQHF
CDR3 DNA: TGTGCCAGCAGCCAGTTCGTCGGTAATCAGCCCCAGCATTTT
D gene: NA
J gene: TRBJ1-5
V gene: TRBV3-1/TRBV3-2
clone size: NA

CDR3 protein: CAWSVPPRRYGYTF
CDR3 DNA: TGTGCCTGGAGTGTACCCCCCCGGCGCTATGGCTACACCTTC
D gene: NA
J gene: TRBJ1-2
V gene: TRBV30
clone size: NA

CDR3 protein: CASSLAGGVKTQYF
CDR3 DNA: TGTGCCAGCAGTTTAGCGGGAGGGGTGAAGACCCAGTACTTC
D gene: TRBD2
J gene: TRBJ2-5
V gene: TRBV7-8
clone size: NA

CDR3 protein: CASSLTEGAKNIQYF
CDR3 DNA: TGTGCCAGCAGCTTGACAGAAGGAGCCAAAAACATTCAGTACTTC
D gene: NA
J gene: TRBJ2-4
V gene: TRBV7-9
clone size: NA

CDR3 protein: CASGGTGQPQHF
CDR3 DNA: TGTGCCAGTGGAGGTACAGGGCAGCCCCAGCATTTT
D gene: NA
J gene: TRBJ1-5
V gene: TRBV2
clone size: NA

CDR3 protein: CASSEGRGDLSYEQYF
CDR3 DNA: TGTGCCAGCAGTGAAGGTCGCGGGGACCTCTCCTACGAGCAGTACTTC
D gene: NA
J gene: TRBJ2-7
V gene: TRBV6-1
clone size: once

CDR3 protein: CASSLAGDQETQYF
CDR3 DNA: TGCGCCAGCAGCCTAGCGGGGGACCAAGAGACCCAGTACTTC
D gene: TRBD2
J gene: TRBJ2-5
V gene: TRBV5-1
clone size: NA

CDR3 protein: CASSLAPGARNEQFF
CDR3 DNA: TGCGCCAGCAGCTTGGCCCCAGGGGCAAGAAATGAGCAGTTCTTC
D gene: NA
J gene: TRBJ2-1
V gene: TRBV5-1
clone size: NA

CDR3 protein: CASSPPHNTDTQYF
CDR3 DNA: TGTGCCAGCAGCCCACCACATAACACAGATACGCAGTATTTT
D gene: NA
J gene: TRBJ2-3
V gene: TRBV11-2
clone size: NA

CDR3 protein: CASSPLDGNTIYF
CDR3 DNA: TGTGCCAGCAGCCCCCTCGACGGAAACACCATATATTTT
D gene: NA
J gene: TRBJ1-3
V gene: TRBV11-2
clone size: NA

CDR3 protein: CSVVVGQRGEKLFF
CDR3 DNA: TGCAGCGTTGTGGTAGGACAGCGGGGGGAAAAACTGTTTTTT
D gene: NA
J gene: TRBJ1-4
V gene: TRBV29-1
clone size: few

CDR3 protein: CASSYNLGLGYGYTF
CDR3 DNA: TGTGCCAGCAGCTACAACCTGGGGCTCGGTTATGGCTACACCTTC
D gene: NA
J gene: TRBJ1-2
V gene: TRBV9
clone size: NA

CDR3 protein: CASSWGQGRGSSPLHF
CDR3 DNA: TGCGCCAGCAGCTGGGGACAGGGTAGGGGAAGTTCACCCCTCCACTTT
D gene: TRBD1
J gene: TRBJ1-6
V gene: TRBV5-1
clone size: NA